One sample yielded the 24 T cell receptor beta chains listed below, sequenced in a study of T cells after yellow fever vaccination. TCRdb re-called the 5' RACE reads through MiXCR, storing one row per CDR3 protein. The sample consists of approximately 300,000 distinct CDR3 sequences, 6.8% of them appearing once. Material: PBMCs, obtained 45 days after the first yellow fever vaccination. Every receptor here comes from a man between 18 and 29 years old who received the YFV17D yellow fever vaccine.

This clonotype occurred many times. V gene TRBV4-3 combines with J gene TRBJ2-2; 7 positions match TRBD2. The trim removed 0 bases at V and 6 bases at J, leaving 7 bases unmatched. Germline V lookup: CDR1 LGHNA, CDR2 YSLEER. This CDR3 has 16 residues. The CDR3: CASSQDERGSAGELFF. DNA for the CDR3: TGCGCCAGCAGCCAAGACGAGCGGGGTTCGGCCGGGGAGCTGTTTTTT.

The V and J genes are TRBV5-1 and TRBJ1-1; TRBD1 agrees at 7 bases. Germline values: CDR1 SGHRS, CDR2 YFSETQ. J was trimmed by 3 bases and V by 0 bases; bases with no gene match: 5. The CDR3 has 15 amino acids. CDR3 in amino acids: CASSLDQGGDTEAFF. The CDR3 coding sequence is TGCGCCAGCAGCTTGGACCAGGGGGGGGACACTGAAGCTTTCTTT.

This clonotype was detected many times. This chain links TRBV7-2 with TRBJ2-1; D gene uncertain. This CDR3 comprises 15 residues. Germline CDR1 SGHTA, CDR2 FQGNSA. With 7 bases removed from V and 2 bases from J, the gap between germline ends came to 15 bases. CDR3 sequence: CASNGGPVTYNEQFF. The CDR3, as DNA: TGTGCCAGCAATGGTGGACCAGTAACCTACAATGAGCAGTTCTTC.

CDR3: CASSTDPGATEAFF. The CDR3 DNA reads TGTGCCAGCTCAACGGACCCGGGGGCCACCGAAGCTTTCTTT. V gene TRBV18 combines with J gene TRBJ1-1; D possibly corresponds to TRBD1 (6 bases). Trimming stripped 5 bases from V and 8 bases from J, with 18 bases between. Germline values: CDR1 KGHSH, CDR2 LQKENI. CDR3 length equals 14 residues.

The chain recombines TRBV19 with TRBJ2-5; TRBD2 might be the D (5 bases). Trimming cost V 4 bases and J 7 bases, with 13 bases left between them. Germline loops: CDR1 LNHDA, CDR2 SQIVND (reference sequence). The CDR3 spans 13 residues. CDR3 amino acids: CASSTPGERTQYF. Written as DNA, the CDR3 is TGTGCCAGTAGTACCCCCGGGGAGAGGACCCAGTACTTC.

The J gene is TRBJ2-1, the V gene TRBV12-3 or TRBV12-4; no reliable D call. The CDR3 covers 11 residues. V lost 2 bases to trimming and J lost 8 bases, with 4 bases between them. Here the CDR3 reads CASSLPDEQFF. CDR3 nucleotide sequence: TGTGCCAGCAGTTTACCGGATGAGCAGTTCTTC.

The rearrangement links TRBV19 to TRBJ2-1, with D uncertain. The length of the CDR3 is 11 residues. Trimming stripped 7 bases from V and 6 bases from J, with 7 bases between. Germline assignment: CDR1 LNHDA and CDR2 SQIVND (reference sequence). CDR3 DNA sequence: TGTGCCAGTAAATGGGGCAATGAGCAGTTCTTC. Its protein product is CASKWGNEQFF. Variable domain in full (rest from reference TRBV19 and TRBJ2-1): DGGITQSPKYLFRKEGQNVTLSCEQNLNHDAMYWYRQDPGQGLRLIYYSQIVNDFQKGDIAEGYSVSREKKESFPLTVTSAQKNPTAFYLCASKWGNEQFFGPGTRLTVL.

This sequence joins TRBV7-8 and TRBJ2-7; 11 bases are a match to TRBD2. With V trimmed by 1 base and J by 3 bases, 8 bases remained unmatched. The CDR3 has 17 residues. In germline, CDR1 is SGHVS, CDR2 FQNEAQ. CDR3 nucleotide sequence: TGTGCCAGCAGCTTAGAGAGGGGTCTAGCGGGGGGCTACGAGCAGTACGTC. Protein sequence: CASSLERGLAGGYEQYV.

The chain carries TRBV5-1 and TRBJ1-6, with D possibly TRBD1 on 5 matching bases. The CDR3 consists of 15 residues. CDR1 SGHRS and CDR2 YFSETQ come from the germline V gene. V was pared by 2 bases and J by 8 bases, with 14 bases between. The CDR3 reads CASSFSTGTYSPLHF. In DNA form, the CDR3 reads TGCGCCAGCAGCTTCTCTACCGGGACTTATTCACCCCTCCACTTT.

This clonotype turned up a few times. The rearrangement joins TRBV29-1 to TRBJ1-1; D is ambiguous. The CDR3 has 11 residues. From germline, CDR1 is SQVTM and CDR2 ANQGSEA. Trimming pared 6 bases from V and 11 bases from J, leaving 16 bases between. The CDR3, as DNA: TGCAGCGTCCTGGGTAGGTCGGGGGCTTTCTTT. Translating gives CSVLGRSGAFF.

CDR3 in amino acids: CASSQQGSEQYV. As DNA, the CDR3 is TGTGCCAGCAGCCAACAGGGTAGTGAGCAGTACGTC. J is TRBJ2-7 and V is TRBV5-6, with a tentative D call TRBD1 (6 bases). Germline V gene data show CDR1 as SGHDT and CDR2 as YYEEEE. Trimming pared 4 bases from V and 7 bases from J, leaving 12 bases between. The CDR3 is 12 amino acids.

The genes are TRBV7-9 and TRBJ1-2; no firm D call. CDR1 and CDR2 (germline): SEHNR, FQNEAQ (reference sequence). This CDR3 has 13 amino acids. V was pared by 5 bases and J by 8 bases, with 15 bases between. The CDR3 loop is CASSPGPTRGYTF. CDR3 sequence (DNA): TGTGCCAGCAGCCCCGGGCCCACTAGGGGCTACACCTTC.

The gene calls are TRBV5-1 and TRBJ2-7, with 7 bases identical to TRBD1. CDR1 and CDR2 from the germline V gene are SGHRS and YFSETQ. V shed 4 bases and J 0 bases; nucleotides not matched to a gene: 7. The CDR3 loop spans 15 amino acids. The CDR3 DNA sequence: TGCGCCAGCAGCCTAGGGACAGTTCCCTCCTACGAGCAGTACGTC. Translated: CASSLGTVPSYEQYV.

The chain links TRBV5-1 to TRBJ2-1, with TRBD2 matching over 8 bases. This CDR3 spans 16 amino acids. CDR1 and CDR2 (germline): SGHRS, YFSETQ. V dropped 2 bases and J dropped 3; count of bases not matched to a gene: 7. The CDR3 DNA reads as TGCGCCAGCAGCTTTTCTAGCGGGTCCCTCTACAATGAGCAGTTCTTC. This translates into CASSFSSGSLYNEQFF.

The sample holds a few counts of this clonotype. The chain joins TRBV5-4 to TRBJ1-4; TRBD1 matches 8 bases. The CDR3 totals 14 residues. V dropped 4 bases and J dropped 6; count of bases not matched to a gene: 5. Germline CDR1 is SGHNT and CDR2 is YYREEE (reference sequence). The CDR3 DNA reads as TGTGCCAGCAGCCCGGGACAGGATTATGAAAAACTGTTTTTT. This encodes CASSPGQDYEKLFF.

The chain employs TRBV11-2 and TRBJ2-1; D gene uncertain. Germline V gene data show CDR1 as SGHAT and CDR2 as FQNNGV. The CDR3 is 16 amino acids. Deletions cut 5 bases from V and 8 bases from J, with 22 bases between. Here the CDR3 reads CASSPLVGFWLDEQFF. The CDR3 DNA reads as TGTGCCAGCAGCCCGCTCGTAGGGTTTTGGCTCGATGAGCAGTTCTTC. The entire variable domain, with the rest obtained from reference TRBV11-2 and TRBJ2-1, is as follows: EAGVAQSPRYKIIEKRQSVAFWCNPISGHATLYWYQQILGQGPKLLIQFQNNGVVDDSQLPKDRFSAERLKGVDSTLKIQPAKLEDSAVYLCASSPLVGFWLDEQFFGPGTRLTVL.

This clonotype came up many times. The chain employs TRBV5-1 and TRBJ2-1, with 8 positions matching TRBD2. The trim removed 4 bases at V and 0 bases at J, leaving 6 bases unmatched. This CDR3 region has 16 residues. The germline gives CDR1 SGHRS, CDR2 YFSETQ. The CDR3 here is CASSTGGANSYNEQFF. In DNA, the CDR3 is TGCGCCAGCAGCACCGGGGGGGCGAACTCCTACAATGAGCAGTTCTTC.

This clonotype was counted many times. V and J are TRBV12-3 or TRBV12-4 and TRBJ2-1; 7 bases fit TRBD1. V lost 9 bases to trimming and J lost 8 bases; unmatched junction nucleotides: 13. This CDR3 has 14 residues. The CDR3 bases are TGTGCCAGTAGGGGGCCGGCAGGGTTCGATGAGCAGTTCTTC. The encoded protein is CASRGPAGFDEQFF.

This clonotype was counted many times. The chain couples TRBV29-1 to TRBJ2-3; 7 nucleotides agree with TRBD1. CDR1 and CDR2 from the germline V gene are SQVTM and ANQGSEA. V gave up 7 bases and J gave up 2 bases; unmatched junction bases: 6. The CDR3 is 13 residues long. CDR3 residues: CSARQGSTDTQYF. In DNA, the CDR3 is TGCAGCGCACGACAGGGCTCCACAGATACGCAGTATTTT.

In its sample, this clonotype was seen a few times. The V call is TRBV20-1, the J call TRBJ1-1; 7 bases match TRBD1. Losses at the gene ends were 3 bases for V and 8 bases for J; bases not matched to a gene: 9. Germline V lookup: CDR1 DFQATT, CDR2 SNEGSKA (reference sequence). This CDR3 spans 13 amino acids. Written as DNA, the CDR3 is TGCAGTGCTAGGGAGGACAGGATCTCCGAAGCTTTCTTT. This translates into CSAREDRISEAFF.

In its sample, this clonotype was seen a few times. The chain couples TRBV15 to TRBJ1-1; D is unclear. CDR3 size: 13 residues. CDR1 and CDR2 from the germline V gene are LNHNV and YYDKDF (reference sequence). V lost 5 bases, J lost 1 base, and 8 bases lay in between. The CDR3 loop reads CATSSDWNTEAFF. In nucleotides, the CDR3 is TGTGCCACCAGCTCGGACTGGAACACTGAAGCTTTCTTT.

The chain carries TRBV20-1 and TRBJ2-7, with a possible D match to TRBD1 (6 bases). Trimming stripped 1 base from V and 2 bases from J, with 9 bases between. The CDR3 length is 13 residues. From germline, CDR1 is DFQATT and CDR2 SNEGSKA (reference sequence). CDR3: CSARGTEAYEQYF. In nucleotides, the CDR3 is TGCAGTGCTAGAGGGACAGAAGCCTACGAGCAGTACTTC.

For the CDR3, the DNA is TGTGCCAGCAGTAACTATGGGGGATACAATGAGCAGTTCTTC. It codes for CASSNYGGYNEQFF. V and J are TRBV28 and TRBJ2-1; D is perhaps TRBD1 or TRBD2 (5 bases each). V was clipped by 5 bases and J by 4 bases, with 12 bases between them. The CDR3 has 14 amino acids. Per the germline V gene, CDR1 is MDHEN and CDR2 is SYDVKM.

The chain combines TRBV7-3 with TRBJ1-4; unclear D gene. The V end was cut by 5 bases, the J end by 0 bases, with 10 bases between. Looked up from germline, CDR1 is SGHTA and CDR2 is FQGTGA. CDR3 length: 15 residues. The CDR3 protein is CASSLPPATNEKLFF. Written as DNA, the CDR3 is TGTGCCAGCAGCCTGCCTCCCGCAACTAATGAAAAACTGTTTTTT. The variable domain in full, completed from reference TRBV7-3 and TRBJ1-4, reads GAGVSQTPSNKVTEKGKYVELRCDPISGHTALYWYRQSLGQGPEFLIYFQGTGAADDSGLPNDRFFAVRPEGSVSTLKIQRTERGDSAVYLCASSLPPATNEKLFFGSGTQLSVL.